This T cell receptor (beta chain) stems from a study of blood T cells in healthy people across ages. As concerns this clonotype: Antigen unknown. A much larger clone differs from this one at a single base, so this may be a read error.

Alongside a J-beta primer mix, a sample-barcoded 5' primer served in a second PCR lasting about 6 to 12 cycles. In TCRdb, the 5' RACE reads were re-called with MiXCR into one record per CDR3 protein. The repertoire holds 650,000 to 950,000 distinct CDR3 sequences, with under 55% as singletons. This CDR3 has 14 amino acids. In germline, CDR1 is LGHNA, CDR2 YSLEER. Broader study findings: What prevented conclusive comparison of naive and antigen-experienced cells was that PBMCs were unsorted. Whereas aged donors had fewer naive CD4+ cells, long-lived donors had more of them and higher diversity.

Sequencing was performed on blood. The V and J genes are TRBV4-3 and TRBJ2-7; D is ambiguous. This TCR came from a man between 60 and 75 years old in good health. CDR3 bases: TGCGTCAGCAGCCAAGGTACAGTCTCCTACGAGCAGTACTTC. It specifies CVSSQGTVSYEQYF.